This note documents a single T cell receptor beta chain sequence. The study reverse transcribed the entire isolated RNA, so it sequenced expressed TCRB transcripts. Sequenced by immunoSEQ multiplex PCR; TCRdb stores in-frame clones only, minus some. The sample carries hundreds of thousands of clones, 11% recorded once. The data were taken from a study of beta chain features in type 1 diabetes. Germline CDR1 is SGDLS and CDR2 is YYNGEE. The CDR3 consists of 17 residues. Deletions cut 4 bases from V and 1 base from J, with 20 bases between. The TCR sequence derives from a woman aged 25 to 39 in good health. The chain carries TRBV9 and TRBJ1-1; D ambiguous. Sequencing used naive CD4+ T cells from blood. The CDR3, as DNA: TGTGCCAGCAGCCCTACTAGCAGAGGACCCCGGAACACTGAAGCTTTCTTT. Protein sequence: CASSPTSRGPRNTEAFF.